These 3 T cell receptor beta chains were sequenced from one sample in a study of CD8 T cells in ankylosing spondylitis listed by TCRdb under 2017. The library came from 5' RACE. Sequencing relied on an Illumina HiSeq 2500. The raw public data were reprocessed by TCRdb itself: fastp quality trimming at Q25, MiXCR clonotype calling, in-frame beta chains only. Every distinct CDR3 protein forms one entry, paired with its most common genes and DNA. This sample lists about 240,000 distinct CDR3 sequences; approximately 7.6% were detected once. The ten top clones hold around 5.1% of the sample. Sequencing was carried out using blood, either unsorted or a sorted T cell fraction (not recorded which). The receptors originated from a female donor with ankylosing spondylitis or in good health (not recorded which).

This clonotype was observed many times. The V and J genes are TRBV5-5 and TRBJ2-1, with D uncertain. The CDR3 has 14 residues. Trimming took 0 bases from V and 8 from J, leaving 12 bases between them. Germline CDR1 SGHKS, CDR2 YYEKEE (reference sequence). The CDR3 sequence: CASSLVTSPHEQFF. The CDR3 nucleotides read TGTGCCAGCAGCTTGGTGACCAGCCCCCATGAGCAGTTCTTC.

This clonotype was seen ten or more times. The rearrangement uses TRBV7-2 and TRBJ2-1, with 7 bases that match TRBD2. After removal of 2 bases from V and 5 bases from J, the junction contained 6 bases not matched to a gene. In germline, CDR1 is SGHTA, CDR2 FQGNSA. The length of the CDR3 is 15 residues. In DNA form, the CDR3 reads TGTGCCAGCAGCTTACGTATGCTAGCGGACAATGAGCAGTTCTTC. Translated, it gives CASSLRMLADNEQFF.

This clonotype was observed at least ten times. V and J are TRBV5-1 and TRBJ1-1, with TRBD1 matching over 8 bases. With 2 bases clipped from V and 1 base from J, the junction kept 4 bases outside the gene matches. Germline CDR1 reads SGHRS; CDR2 reads YFSETQ. The CDR3 runs 15 residues. The CDR3 region is CASSLSTGENTEAFF. As DNA, the CDR3 is TGCGCCAGCAGCTTATCGACAGGGGAGAACACTGAAGCTTTCTTT. Drawing the rest from reference TRBV5-1 and TRBJ1-1, the complete variable domain is KAGVTQTPRYLIKTRGQQVTLSCSPISGHRSVSWYQQTPGQGLQFLFEYFSETQRNKGNFPGRFSGRQFSNSRSEMNVSTLELGDSALYLCASSLSTGENTEAFFGQGTRLTVV.